Listed below are T cell receptor beta chains from one sample, sequenced in a study of shared clonotypes between healthy human individuals. Sequencing used immunoSEQ multiplex PCR; TCRdb keeps in-frame clones, though not all of them. The sample records hundreds of thousands of clones, around 76% being singletons. Source material: PBMCs. The receptors originated from a woman aged 35 to 49 in good health. Some clones in this sample may be carry-over from other donors' samples. Each CDR3 is given without its conserved first and last residue. Fields, in order: V gene, J gene, CDR3 protein.

>TRBV6-1|TRBJ2-3
ASSESGGQGADTQY
>TRBV28|TRBJ2-7
ASSSDSYAYEQY
>TRBV6-5|TRBJ2-2
ASSSRQAANTGELF
>TRBV5-1|TRBJ1-2
ASSPDPDRWVISYT
>TRBV6-5|TRBJ1-2
ASSIRQRGYGYT
>TRBV5-6|TRBJ1-1
ASSLGSEAF
>TRBV18|TRBJ2-7
ASSPQSSGRTEQY
>TRBV6-6|TRBJ2-5
ASSSAGGEQETQY
>TRBV27|TRBJ2-6
ASSLSNAGANVLT
>TRBV4-2|TRBJ2-2
ASSQGLAENTGELF
>TRBV7-9|TRBJ2-3
ASSPGGGGTDTQY
>TRBV5-8|TRBJ2-7
ASSLVVYEQY
>TRBV2|TRBJ2-5
ASSGQVTETQY
>TRBV5-1|TRBJ2-1
ASSGSSGRAGVNEQF
>TRBV28|TRBJ1-1
ASKQTGDTEAF
>TRBV2|TRBJ2-6
ASSVVGGSSGANVLT
>TRBV5-8|TRBJ1-2
ACAPGQPNYGYT
>TRBV5-4|TRBJ2-2
ASTLSPGARGGGELF
>TRBV7-2|TRBJ2-7
ASSLVGTGSYEQY
>TRBV18|TRBJ1-5
ASSQGQGGQPQH
>TRBV19|TRBJ1-5
ASRTQGGLMGNQPQH
>TRBV7-9|TRBJ1-2
ASSTRPWGTNYGYT
>TRBV6-1|TRBJ2-1
ASSELRLEQF
>TRBV10-3|TRBJ2-7
AITQGTGPYEQY
>TRBV19|TRBJ2-7
ASKRREGPGGEQY
>TRBV7-3|TRBJ1-5
ASSFFRRKTDLSNQPQH
>TRBV7-3|TRBJ2-2
ASSTGTATTGELF
>TRBV2|TRBJ1-2
ASSWGSGGYT
>TRBV6-6|TRBJ1-4
ASSPGTGVEKLF
>TRBV27|TRBJ2-3
ASSPRDRPSHTQY
>TRBV5-6|TRBJ2-3
ASSLSGFGTDTQY
>TRBV7-2|TRBJ1-3
ASSLVTGAGNTIY
>TRBV5-1|TRBJ2-7
ASSLAGTGGYEQY
>TRBV6-1|TRBJ2-2
ASARTNTGELF
>TRBV6-5|TRBJ2-7
ASTGQETDEQY
>TRBV7-3|TRBJ1-5
ASSQELNQPQH
>TRBV30|TRBJ2-7
AWSPSRGEQY
>TRBV7-9|TRBJ1-3
ASSLVLQGNTIY
>TRBV7-8|TRBJ1-5
ASSLDVVSNQPQH
>TRBV5-4|TRBJ2-5
ASSLRVDGETQY
>TRBV27|TRBJ1-6
ASSLRQGNSPLH
>TRBV29-1|TRBJ1-3
SVDSGNTIY
>TRBV9|TRBJ2-5
ASSVGASQETQY
>TRBV18|TRBJ2-1
ASSPGATSTEQF
>TRBV15|TRBJ2-7
ATSIQLLANEQY
>TRBV7-9|TRBJ2-7
ASSLVQGATYEQY
>TRBV9|TRBJ1-1
ASSPGTGTEAF
>TRBV15|TRBJ2-3
ATSRRTTASTDTQY
>TRBV4-3|TRBJ2-1
ASSPGLATYNEQF
>TRBV29-1|TRBJ1-1
SSWAIGINEAF
>TRBV7-9|TRBJ1-1
ASSTDRVGGTEAF
>TRBV4-2|TRBJ1-2
ASSQEGGGNYGYT
>TRBV6-1|TRBJ1-5
ASSALIYQPQH